Listed below are T cell receptor beta chains from one sample, sequenced in a study of shared clonotypes between healthy human individuals. Sequencing was performed with immunoSEQ multiplex PCR; in TCRdb, only in-frame clones are kept and a portion is missing. Of about 1 million clones detected, 75% appear once; the ten largest clones hold over 1.3%. Input material: memory CD4+ T cells sorted from blood. Receptors were obtained from a man between 18 and 35 years old in good health. The conserved cysteine and the conserved F or W are not part of the CDR3 here. Fields, in order: CDR3 protein, V gene, CDR3 length, D gene. A D gene is named only where the DNA matches it firmly.

ASSAGDRYNSPLH | TRBV5-1 | 13 | TRBD1
ASSYSADANYGYT | TRBV6-5 | 13 | .
ASSLVAGQPQH | TRBV5-1 | 11 | .
ASSLGDRGTTDTQY | TRBV5-5 | 14 | TRBD1
ASSLITPTGSPYEQY | TRBV27 | 15 | TRBD1
ASSSLSGSFYEQF | TRBV7-8 | 13 | TRBD2
ASSAQGQGNSPLH | TRBV9 | 13 | TRBD1
AWRGGGYNEQF | TRBV30 | 11 | .
ASSRERDTEAF | TRBV6-4 | 11 | .
SVGGDRGRTYEQY | TRBV29-1 | 13 | TRBD1
ASTSGRRTEAF | TRBV19 | 11 | .
ASSVTGTFSTDTQY | TRBV6-1 | 14 | .
ASSLGPAGGGTGELF | TRBV5-1 | 15 | TRBD2
ASSTQGHRTEAF | TRBV19 | 12 | .
ASSIGVGHGELF | TRBV19 | 12 | .
ASSSTAGLVETQY | TRBV5-4 | 13 | TRBD2
ASSEKRELSEQY | TRBV6-1 | 12 | .
ASSSLTGGSYGYT | TRBV6-5 | 13 | TRBD1
ASSAGTAKETQY | TRBV6-1 | 12 | TRBD1
ASSQIRMNTEAF | TRBV5-6 | 12 | .
ASSFAGLYGYT | TRBV27 | 11 | .
ASSRVPMSTEAF | TRBV7-9 | 12 | .
ASSTTGDYNEQF | TRBV7-2 | 12 | .
ASSVRQTVVYEQY | TRBV27 | 13 | .
ASSSGALNYGYT | TRBV23-1 | 12 | .
ASSRGTGVEQY | TRBV11-3 | 11 | TRBD1
ASRRDWQETQY | TRBV2 | 11 | .
ASSDLAGETYEQY | TRBV2 | 13 | TRBD2
ASRSGGPYEQY | TRBV19 | 11 | TRBD2
ASSESPQGNSPLH | TRBV10-2 | 13 | .
ASSFGRGLNQPQH | TRBV28 | 13 | .
ASSEGTTQGTQY | TRBV10-1 | 12 | TRBD2
ASSLRGRISTDTQY | TRBV7-2 | 14 | .
ASSQDPGTSGNEQF | TRBV4-1 | 14 | TRBD2
ASSLQQTNYEQY | TRBV28 | 12 | .